The 9 T cell receptor beta chains below were found in one sample sequenced in a study of regulatory T cells in long-lasting Graves disease (dated by TCRdb to about 2021). Read against the paper, the sample's time point label means: newly diagnosed GD, antithyroid drugs for less than 3 months. For both TCR sequencing and RNA sequencing, RNA was extracted from PBMCs in TRIzol. Libraries came from multiplex PCR. These reads were obtained on an Illumina HiSeq 4000. TCR beta libraries were built with iRepertoire HTBI primers and Arm-PCR amplification of CDR3 regions. TCRdb trimmed public reads at Q25 via fastp, called clones via MiXCR and kept in-frame beta chains. When rows share a CDR3 protein, they turn into one entry using the most common DNA and genes. Across this sample there are 300,000 to 450,000 distinct CDR3 sequences, with about a sixth seen only once. The ten largest make up approximately 22% of the sample.

Source: peripheral blood mononuclear cells (PBMCs), taken at new diagnosis, from a patient treated with antithyroid drugs. The receptors derive from a female donor with Graves disease.

This clonotype was counted at least ten times. The chain is built from TRBV11-2 and TRBJ2-4; D is uncertain. The germline V gene encodes CDR1 SGHAT and CDR2 FQNNGV. Trimming took off 1 base at V and 0 bases at J, with 13 bases between the two ends. CDR3 length: 17 amino acids. The CDR3: CASSLGTVILAKNIQYF. Here the CDR3 DNA reads TGTGCCAGCAGCTTAGGAACAGTGATCCTAGCCAAAAACATTCAGTACTTC.

In this sample, this clonotype turned up a few times. J is TRBJ1-6 and V is TRBV27; a weak D match, TRBD1 (5 bases). Germline-derived CDR1 and CDR2 are MNHEY and SMNVEV (reference sequence). The ends were cut back, 4 bases at V and 10 bases at J, with 14 bases in the middle. This CDR3 contains 14 residues. In DNA form, the CDR3 reads TGTGCCAGCAGTTGGGGGGGAGGGCAATCACCCCTCCACTTT. Translated: CASSWGGGQSPLHF.

This clonotype was found many times. The gene calls are TRBV27 and TRBJ2-5; D may be TRBD2 (5 bases). The V end lost 6 bases, the J end lost 9 bases, and 17 bases lay between the germline ends. The CDR3 has 13 amino acids. Germline V CDR1 and CDR2: MNHEY, SMNVEV (reference sequence). CDR3 amino acids: CASRSTRGKAQYF. CDR3 nucleotide sequence: TGTGCCAGCAGGTCCACCAGAGGGAAGGCCCAGTACTTC.

The CDR3 sequence: CSARDSSVGTDTQYF. CDR3 DNA: TGCAGTGCTAGAGATTCTAGCGTGGGCACAGATACGCAGTATTTT. The chain recombines TRBV20-1 with TRBJ2-3, with a tentative D call TRBD2 (6 bases). CDR3 length equals 15 residues. Deletions cut 0 bases from V and 1 base from J, with 11 bases between. Germline CDR1 DFQATT, CDR2 SNEGSKA (reference sequence).

The genes are TRBV7-9 and TRBJ1-1; D not resolved. The V and J ends lost 6 bases and 6 bases respectively, with 14 bases between them. The CDR3 length is 13 residues. Germline-derived CDR1 and CDR2 are SEHNR and FQNEAQ (reference sequence). DNA of the CDR3: TGTGCCAGCAGACAAAGGGCCAGGTCTGAAGCTTTCTTT. Translation gives CASRQRARSEAFF.

This clonotype showed up many times. V is TRBV20-1 and J is TRBJ1-2, with TRBD1 matching over 8 bases. Per germline, CDR1 DFQATT and CDR2 SNEGSKA (reference sequence). The CDR3 loop spans 12 amino acids. With V trimmed by 6 bases and J by 4 bases, 4 bases remained unmatched. In DNA, the CDR3 is TGCAGTGCCCCACAGGGGGTCTATGGCTACACCTTC. Encoded protein: CSAPQGVYGYTF.

This clonotype was picked up many times. The gene calls are TRBV28 and TRBJ2-1, with D tentatively TRBD2 (5 bases). From germline, CDR1 is MDHEN and CDR2 SYDVKM. V was cut by 6 bases and J by 9 bases, with 27 bases left in between. The CDR3 spans 17 residues. The CDR3 nucleotides are TGTGCCAGCAGAAGAGCGGTTGGACCCAATCTTCGGGGTGAGCAGTTCTTC. It yields the protein CASRRAVGPNLRGEQFF.

This chain connects TRBV7-9 to TRBJ2-2; D unclear. Germline V lookup: CDR1 SEHNR, CDR2 FQNEAQ (reference sequence). The CDR3 extends over 14 amino acids. Trimming pared 9 bases from V and 5 bases from J, leaving 16 bases between. In nucleotides, the CDR3 is TGTGCCAGGCCGAGAAAGGATCGGACCGGGGAGCTGTTTTTT. The encoded protein is CARPRKDRTGELFF.

This clonotype was detected ten times or more. This chain links TRBV20-1 with TRBJ2-7; TRBD1 matches 7 bases. Germline trimming cut 7 bases from V and 0 bases from J; bases unmatched to any gene: 6. CDR1 and CDR2 (germline): DFQATT, SNEGSKA (reference sequence). The CDR3 contains 13 residues. The CDR3 region is CSGGQPFSYEQYF. Here the CDR3 DNA reads TGCAGTGGGGGACAGCCCTTCTCCTACGAGCAGTACTTC.